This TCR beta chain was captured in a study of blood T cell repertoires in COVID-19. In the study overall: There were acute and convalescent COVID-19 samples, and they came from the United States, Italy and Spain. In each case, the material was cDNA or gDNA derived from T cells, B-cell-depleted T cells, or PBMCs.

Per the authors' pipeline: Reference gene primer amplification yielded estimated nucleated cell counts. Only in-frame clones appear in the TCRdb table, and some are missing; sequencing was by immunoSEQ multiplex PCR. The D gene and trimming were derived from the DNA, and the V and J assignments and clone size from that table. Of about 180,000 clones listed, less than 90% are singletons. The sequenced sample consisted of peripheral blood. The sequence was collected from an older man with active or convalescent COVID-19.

The CDR3 DNA sequence: TGTGCCAGCAGCCAAGGCAGGTGGAGGTCCTCTGGAAACACCATATATTTT. Its protein is CASSQGRWRSSGNTIYF. This rearrangement joins TRBV3-1 (or the pseudogene TRBV3-2) to TRBJ1-3, with D unresolved. CDR3 size: 17 residues. The germline V and J ends were trimmed by 1 base and 0 bases, with 13 bases remaining between them. In germline, CDR1 is LGHDT, CDR2 YNNKEL (reference sequence).